Listed below are T cell receptor delta chains from one sample, sequenced in a study of Vδ1+ human thymocytes. TCRdb reanalyzed the multiplex PCR reads using CATT. The data contain under 80,000 delta-chain clones, 30% to 45% of them singletons. The sequenced sample consisted of Vdelta1+ gamma-delta thymocytes from the thymus. These receptor sequences come from a boy less than two years old who had congenital heart surgery. Both conserved end residues are part of each CDR3. Clone size appears in some rows only: once, few, many, or a class for an expanded clone.

>-|TRDJ1|TRDV1
CALGELPRGGTSGKLIF
>-|TRDJ1|TRDV1
CALGDLSSAGDKLIF
>few|TRDJ1|TRDV1
CALGEPTCLSSTGGPPRTDKLIF
>few|TRDJ1|TRDV1
CALGEPRRDPSGGYGDKLIF
>-|TRDJ1|TRDV1
CALGELEVGIFGYTDKLIF
>few|TRDJ1|TRDV1
CALGGPSYSGDRRDKLIF
>-|TRDJ1|TRDV1
CALGEGPGKWGLYTDKLIF
>-|TRDJ1|TRDV1
CALGELYGGIRHPLNTDKLIF
>few|TRDJ1|TRDV1
CALGEAGSPLDWGLYTDKLIF
>-|TRDJ1|TRDV1
CALGEAPSYRWGYPSTDKLIF
>-|TRDJ1|TRDV1
CALGCPQFLGDTPSYIDKLIF
>-|TRDJ1|TRDV1
CALGVGLLPIKLIF
>-|TRDJ1|TRDV1
CALGEHRGRLPTYPGILGDPTDKLIF
>-|TRDJ1|TRDV1
CALLTLVMTGGYAGRTDKLIF
>few|TRDJ1|TRDV1
CALGVRPPGVLGDTAEELIF
>-|TRDJ1|TRDV1
CALGEPGRLVPYTDKLIF
>-|TRDJ1|TRDV1
CALGEDATGADKLIF
>few|TRDJ1|TRDV1
CALGLPPPTGGYVDKLIF
>-|TRDJ1|TRDV1
CALGHPIRGMIGTDKLIF
>-|TRDJ1|TRDV1
CALGGGEMGDSPYTDKLIF
>few|TRDJ1|TRDV2
CACGPHKGGYSYTDKLIF
>-|TRDJ1|TRDV1
CALGESTRLGGTDKLIF
>-|TRDJ1|TRDV1
CALGELSYSTVLGDPKLIF
>once|TRDJ1|TRDV1
CALGELPPTPIGAPLLLRSMGDCYKLIF
>-|TRDJ1|TRDV1
CALGEVPPPEVLGDTGKLIF
>few|TRDJ1|TRDV1
CALGEWRLGAPDTLYTDKLIF
>-|TRDJ1|TRDV1
CALGELTYHTGRKLIF
>-|TRDJ1|TRDV1
CALGEPLPPNTDKLIF
>few|TRDJ1|TRDV1
CALGDPLPRGLGASAKLIF
>-|TRDJ1|TRDV2
CACDTRLGDTPLKLIF
>-|TRDJ1|TRDV2
CATADSGVYAFNTDKLIF
>-|TRDJ1|TRDV1
CALGELPNCLGLGDTDKLIF
>-|TRDJ1|TRDV1
CALGEMGDVPNTDKLIF
>few|TRDJ1|TRDV1
CALGDDRLPTWGIRSPFTDKLIF
>-|TRDJ1|TRDV1
CALGEHTEAFHSRCRTDKLIF
>few|TRDJ1|TRDV1
CALGERKSLAAFPNDWGMYTDKLIF
>few|TRDJ1|TRDV1
CALGELRRHPSPCTGGYYTDKLIF
>few|TRDJ1|TRDV1
CALGEGSYGWGFYTDKLIF
>-|TRDJ1|TRDV1
CALGELGSWGIQTELIF
>-|TRDJ1|TRDV1
CALGYLARRRAGGYNPSDKLIF
>few|TRDJ1|TRDV1
CALGEGGLGGWGRNGIIGKLIF
>-|TRDJ1|TRDV1
CALGEPLPGGLKLIF
>few|TRDJ1|TRDV1
CALGELLWGIQGRNKLIF
>-|TRDJ1|TRDV1
CALARGRTVPLLGDTPSGTDKLIF
>-|TRDJ1|TRDV1
CALGEPLPSGGYTDKLIF